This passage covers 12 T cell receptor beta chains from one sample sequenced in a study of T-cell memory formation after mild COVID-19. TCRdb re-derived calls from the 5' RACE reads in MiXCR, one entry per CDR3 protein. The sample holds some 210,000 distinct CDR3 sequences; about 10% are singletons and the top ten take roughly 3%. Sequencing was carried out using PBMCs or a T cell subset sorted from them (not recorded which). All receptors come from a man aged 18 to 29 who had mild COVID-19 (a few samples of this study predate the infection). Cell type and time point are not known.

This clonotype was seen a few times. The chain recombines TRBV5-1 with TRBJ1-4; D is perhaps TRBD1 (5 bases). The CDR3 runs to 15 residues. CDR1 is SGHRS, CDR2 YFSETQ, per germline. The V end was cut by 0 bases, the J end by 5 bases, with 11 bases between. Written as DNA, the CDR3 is TGCGCCAGCAGCTTGGGAGGGACGGAGAATGAAAAACTGTTTTTT. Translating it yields CASSLGGTENEKLFF.

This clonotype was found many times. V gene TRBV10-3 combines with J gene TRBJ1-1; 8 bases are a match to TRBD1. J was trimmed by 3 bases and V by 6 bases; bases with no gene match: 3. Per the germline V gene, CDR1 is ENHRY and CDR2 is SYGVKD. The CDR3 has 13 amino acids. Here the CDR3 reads CAIRGQGDTEAFF. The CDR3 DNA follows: TGTGCCATCAGAGGACAGGGAGACACTGAAGCTTTCTTT.

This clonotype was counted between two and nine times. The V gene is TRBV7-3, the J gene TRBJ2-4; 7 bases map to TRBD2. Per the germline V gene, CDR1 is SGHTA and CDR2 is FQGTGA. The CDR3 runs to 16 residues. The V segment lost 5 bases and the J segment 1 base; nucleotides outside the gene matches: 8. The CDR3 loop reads CASSPGEGLAKNIQYF. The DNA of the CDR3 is TGTGCCAGCAGCCCGGGGGAGGGGCTGGCCAAAAACATTCAGTACTTC. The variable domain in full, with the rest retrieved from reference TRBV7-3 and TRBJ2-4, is GAGVSQTPSNKVTEKGKYVELRCDPISGHTALYWYRQSLGQGPEFLIYFQGTGAADDSGLPNDRFFAVRPEGSVSTLKIQRTERGDSAVYLCASSPGEGLAKNIQYFGAGTRLSVL.

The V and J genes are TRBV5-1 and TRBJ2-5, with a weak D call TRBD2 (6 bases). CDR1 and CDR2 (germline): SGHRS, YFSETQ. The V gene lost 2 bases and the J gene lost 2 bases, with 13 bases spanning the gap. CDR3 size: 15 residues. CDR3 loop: CASSFSPAGQETQYF. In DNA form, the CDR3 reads TGCGCCAGCAGCTTCTCTCCTGCGGGGCAAGAGACCCAGTACTTC.

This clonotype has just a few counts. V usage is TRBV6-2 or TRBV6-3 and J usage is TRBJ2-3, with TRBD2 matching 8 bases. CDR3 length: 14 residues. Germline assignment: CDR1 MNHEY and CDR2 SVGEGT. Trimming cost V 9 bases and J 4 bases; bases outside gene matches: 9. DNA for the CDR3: TGTGCCAGTCACCGGCTAGCGGGTTCAGATACGCAGTATTTT. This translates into CASHRLAGSDTQYF.

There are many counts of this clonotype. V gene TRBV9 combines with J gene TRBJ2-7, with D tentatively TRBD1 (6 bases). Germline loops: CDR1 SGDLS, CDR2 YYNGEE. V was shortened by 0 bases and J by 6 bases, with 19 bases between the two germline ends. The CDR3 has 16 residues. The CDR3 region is CASSVGVGASGGEQYF. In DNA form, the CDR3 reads TGTGCCAGCAGCGTAGGGGTGGGGGCCAGCGGAGGCGAGCAGTACTTC.

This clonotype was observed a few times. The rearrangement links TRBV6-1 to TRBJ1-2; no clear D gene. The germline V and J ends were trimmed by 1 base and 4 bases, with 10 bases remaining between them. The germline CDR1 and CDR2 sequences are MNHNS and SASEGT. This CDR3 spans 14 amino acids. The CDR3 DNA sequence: TGTGCCAGCAGTGAAGGCGCCACTAGCTATGGCTACACCTTC. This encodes CASSEGATSYGYTF.

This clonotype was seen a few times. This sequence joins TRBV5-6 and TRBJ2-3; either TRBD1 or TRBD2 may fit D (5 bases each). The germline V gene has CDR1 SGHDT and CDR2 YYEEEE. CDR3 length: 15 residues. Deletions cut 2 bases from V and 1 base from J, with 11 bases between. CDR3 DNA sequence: TGTGCCAGCAGCTTAACAGGACTGGGCACAGATACGCAGTATTTT. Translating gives CASSLTGLGTDTQYF.

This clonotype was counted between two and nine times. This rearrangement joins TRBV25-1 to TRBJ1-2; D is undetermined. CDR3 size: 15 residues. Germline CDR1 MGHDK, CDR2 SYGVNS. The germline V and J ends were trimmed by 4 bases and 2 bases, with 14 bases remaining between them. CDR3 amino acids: CASSGTQTGNYGYTF. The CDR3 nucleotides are TGTGCCAGCAGTGGGACTCAGACGGGCAACTATGGCTACACCTTC.

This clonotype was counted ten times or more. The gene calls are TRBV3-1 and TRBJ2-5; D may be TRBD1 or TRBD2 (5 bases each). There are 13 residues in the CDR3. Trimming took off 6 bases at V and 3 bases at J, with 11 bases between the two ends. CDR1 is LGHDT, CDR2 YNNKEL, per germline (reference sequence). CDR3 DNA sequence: TGTGCCAGCAGGCTCCGAGGGGAAGAGACCCAGTACTTC. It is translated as CASRLRGEETQYF.

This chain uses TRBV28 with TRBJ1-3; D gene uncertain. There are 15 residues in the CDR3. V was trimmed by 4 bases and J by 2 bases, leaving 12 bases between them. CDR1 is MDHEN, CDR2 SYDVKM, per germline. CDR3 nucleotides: TGTGCCAGCAGTTCCATAGGTGGGGCTGGAAACACCATATATTTT. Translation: CASSSIGGAGNTIYF.

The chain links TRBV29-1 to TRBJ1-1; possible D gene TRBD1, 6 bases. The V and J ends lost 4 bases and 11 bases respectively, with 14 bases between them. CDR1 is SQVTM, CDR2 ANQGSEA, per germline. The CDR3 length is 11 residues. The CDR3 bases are TGCAGCGTTGTTGGGGGGCGGGTCGCTTTCTTT. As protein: CSVVGGRVAFF.